Shown below are 31 T cell receptor beta chains from a single sample sequenced in a study of vaccination effects on CD4 cells after COVID-19. The table came from immunoSEQ multiplex PCR; TCRdb's copy has only in-frame clones and leaves some out. The data hold about 71,000 clones, with around 76% observed a single time. Prior to sequencing, the ViraFEST assay stimulated PBMC with viral peptide pools, which expanded the antigen-specific CD4+ T cells. The culture ran for around nine days before CD4+ T cells were isolated. Neither prior SARS-CoV-2 infection nor positive nucleocapsid antibodies were present in the vaccine recipients. For these receptors, no antigen is known. The source was CD4+ T cells from PBMCs cultured with HCoV-OC43 spike peptides, collected before COVID-19 vaccination. The subset was: HCoV-OC43 spike overlapping peptide pool stimulation. The receptors originated from a human donor who received a COVID-19 vaccine.

This clone has only one observation. This chain joins TRBV6-1 and TRBJ1-1; possible D gene TRBD1, 6 bases. CDR3 length: 15 amino acids. Per the germline V gene, CDR1 is MNHNS and CDR2 is SASEGT. Trimming took off 3 bases at V and 5 bases at J, with 16 bases between the two ends. The CDR3 protein is CASSEHFRGGTEAFF. The CDR3, as DNA: TGTGCCAGCAGTGAGCATTTTAGAGGGGGGACTGAAGCTTTCTTT.

The V gene is TRBV5-1, the J gene TRBJ2-5; D remains unclear. The CDR3 runs 14 residues. In germline, CDR1 is SGHRS, CDR2 YFSETQ. The V and J ends lost 7 bases and 1 base respectively, with 14 bases between them. CDR3 DNA: TGCGCCAGCCATGGTGGCCGGTTCCAAGAGACCCAGTACTTC. Translating it yields CASHGGRFQETQYF. The entire variable domain, with the rest obtained from reference TRBV5-1 and TRBJ2-5, is as follows: KAGVTQTPRYLIKTRGQQVTLSCSPISGHRSVSWYQQTPGQGLQFLFEYFSETQRNKGNFPGRFSGRQFSNSRSEMNVSTLELGDSALYLCASHGGRFQETQYFGPGTRLLVL.

The chain uses TRBV7-6 and TRBJ2-5; TRBD2 agrees at 15 bases. Germline CDR1 SGHVS, CDR2 FNYEAQ. The CDR3 has 17 residues. Trimming took 5 bases from V and 2 from J; bases not matched to a gene: 6. This chain's CDR3 is CASSGLGLAGGQETQYF. The CDR3 DNA reads TGTGCCAGCAGCGGCCTGGGACTAGCGGGGGGACAAGAGACCCAGTACTTC.

The chain uses TRBV9 and TRBJ2-5; D assignment may be TRBD1 or TRBD2 (7 bases each). The V end was cut by 1 base, the J end by 4 bases, with 14 bases between. CDR1 and CDR2 (germline): SGDLS, YYNGEE. The length of the CDR3 is 15 residues. The CDR3 loop is CASSVREGAGETQYF. The CDR3 region has the DNA TGTGCCAGCAGCGTAAGGGAGGGGGCGGGAGAGACCCAGTACTTC. Based on the CDR3 plus reference TRBV9 and TRBJ2-5, the full variable domain is DSGVTQTPKHLITATGQRVTLRCSPRSGDLSVYWYQQSLDQGLQFLIQYYNGEERAKGNILERFSAQQFPDLHSELNLSSLELGDSALYFCASSVREGAGETQYFGPGTRLLVL.

This chain joins TRBV9 and TRBJ1-5; D is perhaps TRBD1 (5 bases). Trimming cost V 4 bases and J 1 base, with 12 bases left between them. This CDR3 is built from 15 residues. From germline, CDR1 is SGDLS and CDR2 YYNGEE. The CDR3: CASSWGTGSNQPQHF. CDR3 nucleotide sequence: TGTGCCAGCAGCTGGGGCACAGGAAGCAATCAGCCCCAGCATTTT.

This sequence joins TRBV9 and TRBJ2-1, with TRBD1 matching over 9 bases. V lost 4 bases, J lost 6 bases, and 8 bases stayed unmatched. The CDR3 is 15 residues long. CDR1 and CDR2 from the germline V gene are SGDLS and YYNGEE. In nucleotides, the CDR3 is TGTGCCAGCAGCAAGACCGGGACAGGGAGCAATGAGCAGTTCTTC. It codes for CASSKTGTGSNEQFF.

This chain uses TRBV7-3 with TRBJ1-1, with 7 bases fitting TRBD1. With V trimmed by 5 bases and J by 3 bases, 3 bases remained unmatched. From germline, CDR1 is SGHTA and CDR2 FQGTGA. This CDR3 is built from 13 residues. The CDR3 DNA reads TGTGCCAGCAGCGTACAGGGGTACACTGAAGCTTTCTTT. Translated, it gives CASSVQGYTEAFF.

This clone has a count of ten or more. The V call is TRBV7-2, the J call TRBJ2-2; TRBD1 matches 8 bases. The germline gives CDR1 SGHTA, CDR2 FQGNSA. J lost 5 bases, V lost 5 bases, and 10 bases had no gene match. This CDR3 spans 16 amino acids. Written as DNA, the CDR3 is TGTGCCAGCAGCCCCCCCAGGACAGGGTGGACCGGGGAGCTGTTTTTT. Translation gives CASSPPRTGWTGELFF.

This clone was seen a few times. The chain joins TRBV6-1 to TRBJ2-7; 10 nucleotides line up with TRBD1. The trim removed 1 base at V and 6 bases at J, leaving 3 bases unmatched. Per the germline V gene, CDR1 is MNHNS and CDR2 is SASEGT. The CDR3 contains 14 residues. The CDR3 here is CASSEEDRGGEQYV. The CDR3 DNA is TGTGCCAGCAGTGAAGAGGACAGGGGGGGCGAGCAGTACGTC.

The V call is TRBV11-1, the J call TRBJ2-2; possibly TRBD2 for D (6 bases). The CDR3 extends over 14 amino acids. The germline V gene has CDR1 SGHAT and CDR2 FQDESV (reference sequence). V dropped 6 bases and J dropped 4 bases, with 12 bases sitting between them. DNA for the CDR3: TGTGCCAGCAGAAGTAGGGGAGGCACCGGGGAGCTGTTTTTT. Its protein product is CASRSRGGTGELFF. The whole variable domain, filled in from reference TRBV11-1 and TRBJ2-2, reads EAEVAQSPRYKITEKSQAVAFWCDPISGHATLYWYRQILGQGPELLVQFQDESVVDDSQLPKDRFSAERLKGVDSTLKIQPAELGDSAMYLCASRSRGGTGELFFGEGSRLTVL.

The chain joins TRBV6-5 to TRBJ1-4, with 7 bases fitting TRBD1. Germline trimming cut 11 bases from V and 10 bases from J; bases unmatched to any gene: 13. The CDR3 spans 13 residues. The germline V gene has CDR1 MNHEY and CDR2 SVGAGI. The CDR3: CAARQGWIGKLFF. The DNA for the CDR3 is TGTGCCGCCCGACAGGGTTGGATTGGAAAACTGTTTTTT.

This chain uses TRBV2 with TRBJ2-5; D gene uncertain. The germline V gene encodes CDR1 SNHLY and CDR2 FYNNEI. The CDR3 sequence is 12 residues long. V dropped 3 bases and J dropped 0 bases, with 2 bases sitting between them. The CDR3 loop is CASSDNQETQYF. CDR3 sequence (DNA): TGTGCCAGCAGTGACAACCAAGAGACCCAGTACTTC.

This clone appeared once. The rearrangement uses TRBV19 and TRBJ1-5; D is unclear. This CDR3 comprises 16 residues. CDR1 and CDR2 from the germline V gene are LNHDA and SQIVND (reference sequence). V was cut by 3 bases and J by 2 bases, with 14 bases left in between. CDR3 sequence: CASSIYGKGGNQPQHF. CDR3 DNA sequence: TGTGCCAGTAGTATTTATGGGAAAGGCGGCAATCAGCCCCAGCATTTT.

V and J are TRBV7-8 and TRBJ2-7; maybe TRBD1 (5 bases). Germline values: CDR1 SGHVS, CDR2 FQNEAQ. The ends were cut back, 1 base at V and 5 bases at J, with 15 bases in the middle. This CDR3 is 15 amino acids long. This CDR3 is CASSLGIAGSDEQYV. CDR3 coding DNA: TGTGCCAGCAGCTTAGGGATAGCAGGGTCTGACGAGCAGTACGTC.

Written as DNA, the CDR3 is TGTGCCACCAGCAGAGGAGGGGGGGCACCTAATGAAAAACTGTTTTTT. The encoded protein is CATSRGGGAPNEKLFF. This rearrangement joins TRBV15 to TRBJ1-4, with a tentative D call TRBD1 (6 bases). From germline, CDR1 is LNHNV and CDR2 YYDKDF (reference sequence). V gave up 1 base and J gave up 3 bases, with 12 bases separating them. This CDR3 has 16 amino acids.

This clone was detected a few times. This chain links TRBV7-2 with TRBJ1-2, with 7 bases lining up with TRBD1. Trimming took 5 bases from V and 8 from J; bases not matched to a gene: 8. CDR1 is SGHTA, CDR2 FQGNSA, per germline. CDR3 length: 13 residues. The CDR3 loop is CASSAPGQRGYTF. CDR3 in DNA: TGTGCCAGCAGCGCGCCGGGACAGAGAGGCTACACCTTC.

This rearrangement joins TRBV5-6 to TRBJ1-1; no clear D gene. CDR1 and CDR2 from the germline V gene are SGHDT and YYEEEE. V was trimmed by 4 bases and J by 6 bases, leaving 13 bases between them. CDR3 length: 13 residues. CDR3 loop: CASSGVGQAEAFF. CDR3 coding DNA: TGTGCCAGCAGCGGTGTAGGCCAAGCTGAAGCTTTCTTT.

The genes are TRBV9 and TRBJ1-1; D ambiguous. The ends were cut back, 3 bases at V and 4 bases at J, with 10 bases in the middle. Germline values: CDR1 SGDLS, CDR2 YYNGEE. The CDR3 is 13 amino acids. The CDR3 nucleotides are TGTGCCAGCAGCGGGGGATGGACCACTGAAGCTTTCTTT. It translates to CASSGGWTTEAFF.

The chain's CDR3 is CASSGRGGGTDTQYF. CDR3 DNA: TGCGCCAGCAGCGGCCGGGGCGGGGGCACAGATACGCAGTATTTT. The chain is built from TRBV5-1 and TRBJ2-3; a weak D match, TRBD2 (6 bases). CDR3 length: 15 amino acids. Trimming left V 4 bases short and J 1 base short, with 13 bases between. CDR1 is SGHRS and CDR2 is YFSETQ in the germline V gene.

This clone was seen a single time. The chain recombines TRBV15 with TRBJ1-5; D unresolved. The germline CDR1 and CDR2 sequences are LNHNV and YYDKDF (reference sequence). The CDR3 extends over 17 amino acids. V lost 0 bases to trimming and J lost 4 bases, with 16 bases between them. As DNA, the CDR3 is TGTGCCACCAGCAGAGATCGGGCCGGATTAATAAATCAGCCCCAGCATTTT. Protein: CATSRDRAGLINQPQHF.

The V call is TRBV24-1, the J call TRBJ1-2, with D unresolved. Germline values: CDR1 KGHDR, CDR2 SFDVKD. The CDR3 length is 13 residues. The V end lost 2 bases, the J end lost 4 bases, and 7 bases lay between the germline ends. The CDR3 coding sequence is TGTGCCACCAGTGATTCTGTGGGCTATGGCTACACCTTC. Protein sequence: CATSDSVGYGYTF.

As for this clone: Mismatch with germline at one junction end may stem from a read error. The chain joins TRBV7-2 to TRBJ2-1; possible D gene TRBD2, 6 bases. From germline, CDR1 is SGHTA and CDR2 FQGNSA. This CDR3 comprises 12 residues. This CDR3 is CASSVATGGVVF. The CDR3 DNA reads as TGTGCCAGCAGCGTCGCGACCGGAGGGGTTGTCTTC.

V gene TRBV18 combines with J gene TRBJ2-5; D is unclear. Germline V CDR1 and CDR2: KGHSH, LQKENI. This CDR3 is 16 amino acids long. V lost 1 base and J lost 5, with 17 bases in between. The DNA for the CDR3 is TGTGCCAGCTCACCACGTGTGGCCAGGACGATGGAGACCCAGTACTTC. Protein product: CASSPRVARTMETQYF.

A note on this clone: The sample carries other DNA sequences with the same CDR3. This chain links TRBV24-1 with TRBJ1-4; TRBD1 matches at 11 bases. The CDR3 extends over 15 amino acids. V lost 2 bases to trimming and J lost 8 bases; unmatched junction nucleotides: 3. In germline, CDR1 is KGHDR, CDR2 SFDVKD. The CDR3, as DNA: TGTGCCACCAGTGATTCCGGGACAGGGGGAGAAAAACTGTTTTTT. Amino acid sequence: CATSDSGTGGEKLFF.

This clone was picked up one time. The chain is built from TRBV5-1 and TRBJ1-4; no reliable D call. This CDR3 is built from 13 residues. V gave up 0 bases and J gave up 8 bases, with 8 bases separating them. CDR1 and CDR2 from the germline V gene are SGHRS and YFSETQ. This chain's CDR3 is CASSLVPREKLFF. The CDR3 DNA reads as TGCGCCAGCAGCTTGGTCCCGCGGGAAAAACTGTTTTTT.

The chain uses TRBV3-1 (or the pseudogene TRBV3-2) and TRBJ2-1; 10 bases match TRBD2. The V gene end was trimmed by 2 bases and the J gene end by 0 bases; junction bases not matched to a gene: 7. Per the germline V gene, CDR1 is LGHDT and CDR2 is YNNKEL (reference sequence). CDR3 length: 18 amino acids. Here the CDR3 reads CASSQRLAGVLSYNEQFF. For the CDR3, the DNA is TGTGCCAGCAGCCAACGGCTAGCGGGGGTCCTCTCCTACAATGAGCAGTTCTTC.

This clone has more than one count but fewer than ten. This rearrangement joins TRBV5-8 to TRBJ1-1, with 10 bases fitting TRBD1. The J segment lost 6 bases and the V segment lost 2 bases, leaving 7 bases of the junction unmatched. This CDR3 region has 15 residues. Germline V gene lookup returns CDR1 SGHTS and CDR2 YDEGEE. CDR3 DNA: TGTGCCAGCAGCTTACCCGGGACAGGGGTGCCTGAAGCTTTCTTT. Translated, it gives CASSLPGTGVPEAFF.

V gene TRBV6-5 combines with J gene TRBJ2-7; 10 positions agree with TRBD2. Germline values: CDR1 MNHEY, CDR2 SVGAGI. The junction had 8 bases not matched to a gene; V was cut back by 6 bases and J by 3 bases. This CDR3 is built from 15 residues. The CDR3 bases are TGTGCCAGCAGATTATTAGCGGGGGGCCGCTACGAGCAGTACGTC. This codes for CASRLLAGGRYEQYV.

The rearrangement joins TRBV28 to TRBJ1-2; D call uncertain. CDR1 and CDR2 from the germline V gene are MDHEN and SYDVKM. The CDR3 extends over 12 amino acids. Trimming removed 6 bases at V and 2 bases at J, with 7 bases between. CDR3 in amino acids: CASRGSNYGYTF. DNA for the CDR3: TGTGCCAGCAGGGGCAGCAACTATGGCTACACCTTC.

The V call is TRBV10-2, the J call TRBJ2-5; the match to TRBD2 covers 14 bases. In germline, CDR1 is WSHSY, CDR2 SAAADI. The CDR3 is 16 residues long. After removal of 6 bases from V and 1 base from J, the junction contained 4 bases not matched to a gene. CDR3 region: CASSKTSGGGQETQYF. CDR3 bases: TGCGCCAGCAGCAAGACTAGCGGGGGGGGCCAAGAGACCCAGTACTTC.

This clone was recorded a few times. The V call is TRBV28, the J call TRBJ1-5; 11 nucleotides line up with TRBD1. V dropped 3 bases and J dropped 5; count of bases not matched to a gene: 3. CDR1 MDHEN and CDR2 SYDVKM come from the germline V gene. The CDR3 length is 15 residues. The CDR3 nucleotides read TGTGCCAGCAGTTTGGAGGGACAGGGGGATCAGCCCCAGCATTTT. Amino acids: CASSLEGQGDQPQHF.